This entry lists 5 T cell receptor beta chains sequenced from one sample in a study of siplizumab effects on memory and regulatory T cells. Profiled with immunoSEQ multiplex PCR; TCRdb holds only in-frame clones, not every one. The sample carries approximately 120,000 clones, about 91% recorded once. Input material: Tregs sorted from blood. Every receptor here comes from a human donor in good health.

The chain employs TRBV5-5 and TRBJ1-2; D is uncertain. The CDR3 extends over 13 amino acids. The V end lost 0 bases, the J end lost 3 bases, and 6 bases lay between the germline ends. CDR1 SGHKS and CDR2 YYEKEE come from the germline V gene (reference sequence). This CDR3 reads CASSLAGDYGYTF. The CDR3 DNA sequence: TGTGCCAGCAGCTTGGCCGGAGACTATGGCTACACCTTC.

The CDR3 region has the DNA TGTGCCAGCAGTCCCCATAGGGATATCCTCCACTTT. Amino acid sequence: CASSPHRDILHF. The rearrangement joins TRBV27 to TRBJ1-6, with D unclear. V was clipped by 5 bases and J by 15 bases, with 14 bases between them. Germline lookup yields CDR1 MNHEY and CDR2 SMNVEV (reference sequence). The CDR3 runs 12 residues.

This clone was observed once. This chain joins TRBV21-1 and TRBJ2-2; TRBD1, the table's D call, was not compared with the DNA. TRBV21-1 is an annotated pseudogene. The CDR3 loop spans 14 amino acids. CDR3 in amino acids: CASTSLRRTGELFF. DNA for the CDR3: TGTGCCAGCACCTCTCTCAGGCGCACCGGGGAGCTGTTTTTT.

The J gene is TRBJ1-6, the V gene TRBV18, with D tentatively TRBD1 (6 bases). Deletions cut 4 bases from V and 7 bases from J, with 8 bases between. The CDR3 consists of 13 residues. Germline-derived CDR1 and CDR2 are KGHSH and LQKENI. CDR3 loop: CASSQDRNSPLHF. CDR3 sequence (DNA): TGTGCCAGCTCACAGGACAGAAATTCACCCCTCCACTTT.

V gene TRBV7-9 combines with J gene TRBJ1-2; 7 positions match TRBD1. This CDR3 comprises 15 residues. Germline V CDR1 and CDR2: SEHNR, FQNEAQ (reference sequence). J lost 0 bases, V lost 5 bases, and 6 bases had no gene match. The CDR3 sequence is CASSPGTAPNYGYTF. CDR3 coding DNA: TGTGCCAGCAGCCCTGGGACAGCCCCTAACTATGGCTACACCTTC.